One sample yielded the 8 T cell receptor beta chains listed below, sequenced in a study of CXCR3-negative and CXCR3-positive naive CD8 T cells. Broader study findings: The study found more hydrophobic TRB CDR3s in CXCR3-positive naive cells than in CXCR3-negative naive cells.

cDNA libraries for TRB were generated by 5' RACE incorporating UMI labels. TCRdb re-called the 5' RACE reads; one entry per CDR3 protein, DNA not given. The sample is made up of over 150,000 distinct CDR3 sequences, and the top ten hold nearly 0.5% of it. These receptors' targets are unknown. The sample taken for sequencing was naive CXCR3+ CD8+ T cells from blood. Noted subset: CD45RO-CCR7+CD27+CD95- naive CD8+ T cells expressing CXCR3 (TNR3+). These receptors came from a human donor in good health. Some clones in this sample may be carry-over from other donors' samples.

This chain connects TRBV12-3 or TRBV12-4 to TRBJ2-7. The CDR3 covers 15 residues. CDR3 amino acids: CASSFIVGRAYEQYF.

The CDR3 spells CASSQDPLSGETQYF. The chain recombines TRBV4-2 with TRBJ2-5; TCRdb gives TRBD1 as the D gene, but with no DNA this cannot be confirmed. The germline V gene encodes CDR1 LGHNA and CDR2 YNFKEQ. The CDR3 runs 15 residues.

The chain carries TRBV6-5 and TRBJ2-1; TCRdb returns TRBD1, unconfirmable since there is no DNA. The CDR3 extends over 15 amino acids. Germline lookup yields CDR1 MNHEY and CDR2 SVGAGI. CDR3 residues: CASSPGVSSYNEQFF.

This sequence joins TRBV16 and TRBJ1-6; lacking DNA, the TRBD1 call made by TCRdb goes unchecked. The germline CDR1 and CDR2 sequences are KGHSY and FQNENV. The length of the CDR3 is 17 residues. The CDR3 sequence: CASSRGTTEDFNSPLHF.

The CDR3 loop reads CASSEWDGTAEAFF. V and J are TRBV5-5 and TRBJ1-1; TCRdb's D gene call, TRBD1, goes unchecked for lack of DNA. Germline loops: CDR1 SGHKS, CDR2 YYEKEE (reference sequence). This CDR3 contains 14 residues.

The V call is TRBV5-4, the J call TRBJ2-7; TCRdb picks TRBD1, but there is no DNA to check that call. Germline assignment: CDR1 SGHNT and CDR2 YYREEE (reference sequence). CDR3 length: 15 amino acids. The CDR3 here is CASSFSSGAFYEQYF.

The chain carries TRBV7-2 and TRBJ2-3; TCRdb outputs TRBD2, but without DNA this stays unchecked. Germline V gene data show CDR1 as SGHTA and CDR2 as FQGNSA. This CDR3 spans 15 amino acids. CDR3 sequence: CASSFLVSSTDTQYF. Combining the CDR3 with reference TRBV7-2 and TRBJ2-3 gives the whole variable domain GAGVSQSPSNKVTEKGKDVELRCDPISGHTALYWYRQSLGQGLEFLIYFQGNSAPDKSGLPSDRFSAERTGGSVSTLTIQRTQQEDSAVYLCASSFLVSSTDTQYFGPGTRLTVL.

This chain joins TRBV15 and TRBJ2-3. Germline V gene sequence: CDR1 LNHNV, CDR2 YYDKDF (reference sequence). This CDR3 comprises 13 residues. CDR3 sequence: CATSRGPTDTQYF.